This TCR beta chain was found in a study of lymphopenia after photon versus proton radiotherapy. V was clipped by 2 bases and J by 2 bases, with 0 bases between them. This CDR3 has 11 residues. Germline CDR1 is ENHRY and CDR2 is SYGVKD. In the case of this clone: The antigen remains unidentified.

Profiling relied on immunoSEQ multiplex PCR, and the TCRdb table lists in-frame clones only, not all of them. The sample holds tens of thousands of clones, over 75% seen once. Whole-study results and caveats: Oligoclonal CD8+ Temra expansion after nadir drove photon patients' diversity drop. Photon-treated patients lost naive T cells and TCR diversity; proton-treated stayed stable. Post-nadir TCR diversity decline inversely tracked overall survival among those who died.

The gene calls are TRBV10-3 and TRBJ1-2; D gene uncertain. The sequences come from peripheral blood, collected from a patient treated with proton-based radiotherapy. The TCR was taken from a woman aged 70-85 years with pancreatic cancer. In nucleotides, the CDR3 is TGTGCCATCAGTGAGAACTATGGCTACACCTTC. This codes for CAISENYGYTF.